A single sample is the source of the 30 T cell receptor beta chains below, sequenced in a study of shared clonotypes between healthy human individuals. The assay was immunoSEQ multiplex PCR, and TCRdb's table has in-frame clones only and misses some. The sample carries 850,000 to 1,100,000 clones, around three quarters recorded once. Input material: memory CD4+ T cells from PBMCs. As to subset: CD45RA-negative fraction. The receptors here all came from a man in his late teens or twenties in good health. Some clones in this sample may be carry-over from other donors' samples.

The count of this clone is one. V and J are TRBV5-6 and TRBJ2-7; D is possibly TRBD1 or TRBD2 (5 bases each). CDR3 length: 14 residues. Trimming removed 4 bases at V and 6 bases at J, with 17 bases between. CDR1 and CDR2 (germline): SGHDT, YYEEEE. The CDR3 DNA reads TGTGCCAGCAGCCGGGGCCAGAGGGCGACCGAGCAGTACTTC. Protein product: CASSRGQRATEQYF.

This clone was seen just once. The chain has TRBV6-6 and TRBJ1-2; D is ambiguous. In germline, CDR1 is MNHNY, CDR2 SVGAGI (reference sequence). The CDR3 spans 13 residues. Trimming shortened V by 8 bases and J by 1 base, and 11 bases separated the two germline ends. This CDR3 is CASGFRGNYGYTF. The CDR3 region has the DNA TGTGCCAGCGGGTTTCGGGGTAACTATGGCTACACCTTC.

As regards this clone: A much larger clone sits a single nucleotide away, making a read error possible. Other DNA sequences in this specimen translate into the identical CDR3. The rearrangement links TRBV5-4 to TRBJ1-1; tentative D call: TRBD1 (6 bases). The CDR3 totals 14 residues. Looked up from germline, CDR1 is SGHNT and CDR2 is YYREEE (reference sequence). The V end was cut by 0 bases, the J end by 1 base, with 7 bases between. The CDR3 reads CASSLGGPNTEAFF. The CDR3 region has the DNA TGTGCCAGCAGCTTGGGGGGGCCGAACACTGAAGCTTTCTTT. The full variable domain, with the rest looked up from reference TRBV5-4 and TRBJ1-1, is ETGVTQSPTHLIKTRGQQVTLRCSSQSGHNTVSWYQQALGQGPQFIFQYYREEENGRGNFPPRFSGLQFPNYSSELNVNALELDDSALYLCASSLGGPNTEAFFGQGTRLTVV.

CDR3 region: CASSSQGTEAFF. The CDR3 DNA reads as TGTGCCAGCAGTTCTCAGGGGACTGAAGCTTTCTTT. The chain joins TRBV28 to TRBJ1-1; the D gene is possibly TRBD1 (6 bases). The CDR3 is 12 amino acids. Between the trimmed V and J ends, which lost 4 bases and 5 bases, there was a span of 8 bases. Germline CDR1 MDHEN, CDR2 SYDVKM. The complete variable domain, with remaining parts taken from reference TRBV28 and TRBJ1-1, reads DVKVTQSSRYLVKRTGEKVFLECVQDMDHENMFWYRQDPGLGLRLIYFSYDVKMKEKGDIPEGYSVSREKKERFSLILESASTNQTSMYLCASSSQGTEAFFGQGTRLTVV.

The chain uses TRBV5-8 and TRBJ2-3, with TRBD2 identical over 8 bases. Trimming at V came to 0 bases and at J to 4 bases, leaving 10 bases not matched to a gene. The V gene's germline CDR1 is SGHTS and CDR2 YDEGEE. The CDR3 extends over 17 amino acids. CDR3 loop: CASSLVRLAGSADTQYF. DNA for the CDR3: TGTGCCAGCAGCTTGGTACGGCTAGCGGGTTCCGCAGATACGCAGTATTTT.

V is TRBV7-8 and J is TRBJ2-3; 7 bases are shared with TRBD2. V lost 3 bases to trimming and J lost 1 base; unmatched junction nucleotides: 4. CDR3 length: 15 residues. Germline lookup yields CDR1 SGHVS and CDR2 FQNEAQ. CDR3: CASSFLAGGTDTQYF. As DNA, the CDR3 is TGTGCCAGCAGCTTCTTAGCGGGTGGCACAGATACGCAGTATTTT.

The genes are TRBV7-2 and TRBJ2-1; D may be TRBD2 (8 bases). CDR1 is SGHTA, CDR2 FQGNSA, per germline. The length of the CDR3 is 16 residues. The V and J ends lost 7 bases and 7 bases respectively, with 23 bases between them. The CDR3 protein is CASTQGGGGRFNEQFF. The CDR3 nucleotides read TGTGCCAGCACCCAAGGAGGGGGCGGGAGGTTTAATGAGCAGTTCTTC. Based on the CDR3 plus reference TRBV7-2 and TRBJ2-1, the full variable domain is GAGVSQSPSNKVTEKGKDVELRCDPISGHTALYWYRQSLGQGLEFLIYFQGNSAPDKSGLPSDRFSAERTGGSVSTLTIQRTQQEDSAVYLCASTQGGGGRFNEQFFGPGTRLTVL.

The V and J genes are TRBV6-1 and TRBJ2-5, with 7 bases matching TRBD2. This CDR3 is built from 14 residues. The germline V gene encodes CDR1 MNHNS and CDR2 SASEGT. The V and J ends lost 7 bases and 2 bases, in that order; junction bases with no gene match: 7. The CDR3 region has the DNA TGTGCCAGCAACGTTCTAGCGGCACAAGAGACCCAGTACTTC. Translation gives CASNVLAAQETQYF.

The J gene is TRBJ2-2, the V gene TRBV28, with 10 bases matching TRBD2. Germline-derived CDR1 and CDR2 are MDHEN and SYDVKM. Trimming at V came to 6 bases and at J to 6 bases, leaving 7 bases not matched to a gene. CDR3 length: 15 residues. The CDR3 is CASSSSGSGSGELFF. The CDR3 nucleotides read TGTGCCAGCAGCTCTAGCGGGAGCGGGTCCGGGGAGCTGTTTTTT.

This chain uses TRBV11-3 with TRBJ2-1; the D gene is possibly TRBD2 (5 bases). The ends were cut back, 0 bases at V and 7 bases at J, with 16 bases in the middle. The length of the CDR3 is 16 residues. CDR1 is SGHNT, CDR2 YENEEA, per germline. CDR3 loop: CASSLDRGLPGNEQFF. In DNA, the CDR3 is TGTGCCAGCAGCTTAGATAGAGGACTCCCAGGTAATGAGCAGTTCTTC.

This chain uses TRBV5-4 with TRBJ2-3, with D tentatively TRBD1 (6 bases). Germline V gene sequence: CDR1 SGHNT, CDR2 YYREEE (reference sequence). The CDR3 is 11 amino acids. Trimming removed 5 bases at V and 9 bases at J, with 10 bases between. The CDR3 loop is CASSSGTTQYF. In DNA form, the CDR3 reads TGTGCCAGCAGTTCCGGGACAACGCAGTATTTT.

CDR3 nucleotides: TGTGCCAGCAGTTCCCCCCTGAACAGTAACTATGGCTACACCTTC. Amino acids: CASSSPLNSNYGYTF. The chain has TRBV28 and TRBJ1-2; D is unclear. The length of the CDR3 is 15 residues. Trimming took 4 bases from V and 1 from J, leaving 13 bases between them. The V gene's germline CDR1 is MDHEN and CDR2 SYDVKM.

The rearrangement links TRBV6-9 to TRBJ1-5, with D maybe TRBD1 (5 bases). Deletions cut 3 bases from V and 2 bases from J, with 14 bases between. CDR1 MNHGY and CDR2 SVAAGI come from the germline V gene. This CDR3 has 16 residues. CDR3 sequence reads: CASSYGDLGGNQPQHF. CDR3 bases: TGTGCCAGCAGTTACGGGGACCTGGGAGGCAATCAGCCCCAGCATTTT.

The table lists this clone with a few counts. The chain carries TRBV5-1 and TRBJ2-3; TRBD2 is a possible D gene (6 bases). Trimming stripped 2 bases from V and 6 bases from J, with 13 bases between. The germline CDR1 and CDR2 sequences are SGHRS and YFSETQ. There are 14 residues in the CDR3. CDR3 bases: TGCGCCAGCAGCTTTAACGGGGGACGGGATACGCAGTATTTT. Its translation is CASSFNGGRDTQYF. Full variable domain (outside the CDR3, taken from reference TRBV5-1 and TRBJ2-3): KAGVTQTPRYLIKTRGQQVTLSCSPISGHRSVSWYQQTPGQGLQFLFEYFSETQRNKGNFPGRFSGRQFSNSRSEMNVSTLELGDSALYLCASSFNGGRDTQYFGPGTRLTVL.

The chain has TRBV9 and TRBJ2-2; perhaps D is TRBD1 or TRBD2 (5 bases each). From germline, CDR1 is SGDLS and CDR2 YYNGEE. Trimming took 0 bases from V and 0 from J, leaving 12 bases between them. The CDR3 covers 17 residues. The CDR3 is CASSVARGAANTGELFF. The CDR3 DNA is TGTGCCAGCAGCGTAGCCCGAGGGGCGGCGAACACCGGGGAGCTGTTTTTT.

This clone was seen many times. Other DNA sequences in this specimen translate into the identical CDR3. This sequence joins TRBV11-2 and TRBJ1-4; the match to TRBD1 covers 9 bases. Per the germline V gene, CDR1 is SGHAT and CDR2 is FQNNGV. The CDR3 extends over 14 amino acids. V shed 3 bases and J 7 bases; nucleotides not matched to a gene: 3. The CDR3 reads CASSLGQGAEKLFF. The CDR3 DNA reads TGTGCCAGCAGCTTGGGACAGGGAGCTGAAAAACTGTTTTTT.

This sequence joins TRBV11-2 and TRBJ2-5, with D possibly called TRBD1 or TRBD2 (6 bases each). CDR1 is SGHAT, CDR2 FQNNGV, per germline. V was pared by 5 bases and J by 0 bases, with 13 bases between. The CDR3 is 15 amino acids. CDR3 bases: TGTGCCAGCAGCCCACTCCGGGGGCACCAAGAGACCCAGTACTTC. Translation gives CASSPLRGHQETQYF.

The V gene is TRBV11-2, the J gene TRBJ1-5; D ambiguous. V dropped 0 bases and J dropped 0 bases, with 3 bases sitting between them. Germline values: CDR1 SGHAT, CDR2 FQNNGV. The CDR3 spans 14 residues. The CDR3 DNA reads TGTGCCAGCAGCTTAGACCATAGCAATCAGCCCCAGCATTTT. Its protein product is CASSLDHSNQPQHF.

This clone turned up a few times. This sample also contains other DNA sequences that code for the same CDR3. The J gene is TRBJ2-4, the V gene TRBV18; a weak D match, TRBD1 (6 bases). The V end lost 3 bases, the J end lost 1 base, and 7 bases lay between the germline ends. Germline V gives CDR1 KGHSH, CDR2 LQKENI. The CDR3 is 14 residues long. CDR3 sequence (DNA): TGTGCCAGCTCACCTGACAGGGCCAAAAACATTCAGTACTTC. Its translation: CASSPDRAKNIQYF.

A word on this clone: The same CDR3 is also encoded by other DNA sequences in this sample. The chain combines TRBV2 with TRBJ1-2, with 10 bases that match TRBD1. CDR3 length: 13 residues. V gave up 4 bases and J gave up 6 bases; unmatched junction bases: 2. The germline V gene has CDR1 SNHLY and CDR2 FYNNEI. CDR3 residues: CASSVTGGDGYTF. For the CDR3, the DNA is TGTGCCAGCAGTGTGACAGGGGGCGATGGCTACACCTTC.

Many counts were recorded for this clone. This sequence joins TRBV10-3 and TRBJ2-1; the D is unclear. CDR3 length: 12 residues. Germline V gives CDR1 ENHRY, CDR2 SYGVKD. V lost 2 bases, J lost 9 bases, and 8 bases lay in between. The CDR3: CAISEILSEQFF. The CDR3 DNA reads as TGTGCCATCAGTGAGATACTCTCTGAGCAGTTCTTC.

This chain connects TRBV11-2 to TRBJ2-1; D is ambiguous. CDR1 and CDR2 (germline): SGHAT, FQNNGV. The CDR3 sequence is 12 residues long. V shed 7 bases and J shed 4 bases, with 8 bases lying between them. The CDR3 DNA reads TGTGCCAGCACCTACCATTACAATGAGCAGTTCTTC. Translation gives CASTYHYNEQFF. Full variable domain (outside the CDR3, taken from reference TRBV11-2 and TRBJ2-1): EAGVAQSPRYKIIEKRQSVAFWCNPISGHATLYWYQQILGQGPKLLIQFQNNGVVDDSQLPKDRFSAERLKGVDSTLKIQPAKLEDSAVYLCASTYHYNEQFFGPGTRLTVL.

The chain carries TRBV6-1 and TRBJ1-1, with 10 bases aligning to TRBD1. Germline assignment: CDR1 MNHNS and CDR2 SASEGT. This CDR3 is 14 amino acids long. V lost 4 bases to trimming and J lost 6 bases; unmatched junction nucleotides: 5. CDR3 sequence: CASSGDRGFSEAFF. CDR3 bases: TGTGCCAGCAGTGGGGACAGGGGATTCTCTGAAGCTTTCTTT.

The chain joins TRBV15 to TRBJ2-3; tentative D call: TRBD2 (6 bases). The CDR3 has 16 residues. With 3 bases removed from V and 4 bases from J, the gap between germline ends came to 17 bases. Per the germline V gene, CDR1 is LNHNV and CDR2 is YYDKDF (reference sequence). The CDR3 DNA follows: TGTGCCACCAGCAGCAAGCGCACTAGCCTCGCAGATACGCAGTATTTT. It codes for CATSSKRTSLADTQYF.

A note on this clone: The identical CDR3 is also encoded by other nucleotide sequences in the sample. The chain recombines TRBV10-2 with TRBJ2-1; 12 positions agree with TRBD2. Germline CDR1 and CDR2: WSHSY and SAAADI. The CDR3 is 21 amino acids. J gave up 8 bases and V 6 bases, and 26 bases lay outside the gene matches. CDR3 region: CASSGRFGAALAGGPGDEQFF. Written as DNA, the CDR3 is TGCGCCAGCAGCGGAAGGTTTGGGGCCGCCCTAGCGGGAGGGCCGGGGGATGAGCAGTTCTTC.

The CDR3 DNA follows: TGTGCCAGCAGCTTGGAAGACAGGTTATACAATGAGCAGTTCTTC. Amino acid sequence: CASSLEDRLYNEQFF. V and J are TRBV5-4 and TRBJ2-1; D may be TRBD1 (6 bases). The CDR3 is 15 amino acids. Germline V CDR1 and CDR2: SGHNT, YYREEE (reference sequence). V lost 0 bases, J lost 4 bases, and 11 bases lay in between.

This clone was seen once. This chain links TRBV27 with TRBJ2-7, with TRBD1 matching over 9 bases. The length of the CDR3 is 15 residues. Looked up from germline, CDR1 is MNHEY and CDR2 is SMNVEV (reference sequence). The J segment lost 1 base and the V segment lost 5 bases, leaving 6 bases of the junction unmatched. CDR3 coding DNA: TGTGCCAGCAGTCTCACCGGGACAGGGTCCTACGAGCAGTACTTC. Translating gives CASSLTGTGSYEQYF.

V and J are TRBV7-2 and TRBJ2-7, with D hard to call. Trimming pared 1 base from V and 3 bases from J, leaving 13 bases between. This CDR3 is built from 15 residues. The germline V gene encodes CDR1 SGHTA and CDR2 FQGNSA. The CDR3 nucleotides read TGTGCCAGCAGCTTAGTTCGCTCCCCAGGCTACGAGCAGTACTTC. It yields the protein CASSLVRSPGYEQYF. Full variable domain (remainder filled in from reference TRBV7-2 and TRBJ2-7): GAGVSQSPSNKVTEKGKDVELRCDPISGHTALYWYRQSLGQGLEFLIYFQGNSAPDKSGLPSDRFSAERTGGSVSTLTIQRTQQEDSAVYLCASSLVRSPGYEQYFGPGTRLTVT.

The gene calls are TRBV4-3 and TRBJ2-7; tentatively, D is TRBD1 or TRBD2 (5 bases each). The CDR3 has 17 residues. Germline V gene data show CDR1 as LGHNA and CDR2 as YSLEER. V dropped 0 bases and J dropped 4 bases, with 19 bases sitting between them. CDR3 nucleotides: TGCGCCAGCAGCCAAGACTGGGTCGGGCAGGGACGGTACGAGCAGTACTTC. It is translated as CASSQDWVGQGRYEQYF.

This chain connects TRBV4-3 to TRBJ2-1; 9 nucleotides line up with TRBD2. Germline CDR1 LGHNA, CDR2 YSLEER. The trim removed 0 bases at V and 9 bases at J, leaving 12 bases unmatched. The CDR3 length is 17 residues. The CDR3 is CASSQDLGGRAWREQFF. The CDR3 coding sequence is TGCGCCAGCAGCCAAGATCTCGGCGGGAGGGCCTGGCGTGAGCAGTTCTTC.